This T cell receptor beta chain was found in a study of human T cells and chemical hapten exposure. On the study more broadly: Researchers reported sensitizing a roughly 2 cm by roughly 2 cm upper inner arm skin site with 2% DPC. Findings and caveats of the study: Significantly greater numbers of large CDR3 similarity clusters came from expanded TCRs than from controls. PT1 expanded TCR numbers rose with patch test score.

What the library attached to individual cDNA molecules were unique molecular identifiers. TCRdb re-called the RACE reads through MiXCR, storing one row per CDR3 protein. This table has some 90,000 distinct CDR3 sequences, roughly an eighth appearing once. Described time point: patch test 2, 6 weeks after DPC sensitization. Stated treatment: therapeutic diphenylcyclopropenone sensitization with weekly scalp DPC. With regard to this clonotype: The antigen remains unidentified. A junction boundary mismatches the germline segment, possibly from a read error.

This specimen was whole blood, taken in connection with sensitization to the hapten diphenylcyclopropenone (DPC). The sequence was obtained from a woman aged 40 to 50 with alopecia areata. Some clones in this sample may be carry-over from other donors' samples.

The CDR3, as DNA: TGCAGTGCCAGGGGGCGGGAGGCAACCTACGAGCGGTACTTC. Its protein product is CSARGREATYERYF. The chain couples TRBV20-1 to TRBJ2-7; D may correspond to TRBD1 or TRBD2 (8 bases each). The CDR3 sequence is 14 residues long. In germline, CDR1 is DFQATT, CDR2 SNEGSKA (reference sequence).